The 28 T cell receptor beta chains listed next were all sequenced from one sample in a study of tumor-infiltrating lymphocytes in primary liver carcinoma. Investigators took RNA and DNA out together from roughly 18-30 mg of unsorted bulk tissue. Total RNA (about 500 ng) served as template for TCR beta cDNA synthesis primed by a constant-region primer. Investigators got TCR beta libraries out of three nested multiplex PCR rounds, done with slightly modified ARM-PCR. Each of the first two PCR rounds ran approximately 9 cycles with TRBV1-TRBV30 forward and C-beta reverse primers. TCRdb fed the multiplex PCR reads into MiXCR, producing one record per CDR3 protein. In the table there are approximately 100,000 distinct CDR3 sequences, more than 65% of which are singletons. The sample comprised liver tumor tissue from sampling region 2. Subset given: tumor region T2, inferior pole. The receptor set was obtained from a woman aged 55-75 years with primary liver carcinoma and hepatitis B virus infection.

This clonotype was observed at least ten times. V usage is TRBV5-1 and J usage is TRBJ2-7; TRBD2 matches at 7 bases. V lost 4 bases and J lost 3; bases outside the gene matches: 4. The CDR3 sequence is 13 residues long. CDR1 is SGHRS, CDR2 YFSETQ, per germline. The CDR3 loop is CASSESSGYEQYF. DNA of the CDR3: TGCGCCAGCAGCGAGTCTAGCGGCTACGAGCAGTACTTC.

About this clonotype: A read error may explain this, as a much larger clone is one base away. This rearrangement joins TRBV5-1 to TRBJ2-2; 13 bases map to TRBD2. The germline V gene has CDR1 SGHRS and CDR2 YFSETQ. This CDR3 comprises 15 residues. CDR3 bases: TGCGACAGCAGCCGGACTAGCGGGAGCACCGGGGAGCTGTTTTTT. It specifies CDSSRTSGSTGELFF.

As regards this clonotype: The junction does not match germline at one end; this may be a read error. DNA of the CDR3: TGTGCCAGCGGTTTGGGAGCGGGAGGTGGCATAGATACGCAGTATTTT. Protein: CASGLGAGGGIDTQYF. This chain joins TRBV12-3 or TRBV12-4 and TRBJ2-3, with TRBD2 identical over 9 bases. This CDR3 is built from 16 residues.

As to this clonotype: At one end, the junction sequence differs from germline, possibly due to a read error. V gene TRBV10-3 combines with J gene TRBJ1-5, with a weak D call TRBD1 (6 bases). The CDR3 consists of 14 residues. Germline assignment: CDR1 ENHRY and CDR2 SYGVKD. CDR3 in DNA: TGTGCCGTCAGTCCAACAGGGAACAATCAGCCTCAGCATTTT. Translating it yields CAVSPTGNNQPQHF.

The chain combines TRBV29-1 with TRBJ2-3, with D tentatively TRBD2 (8 bases). From germline, CDR1 is SQVTM and CDR2 ANQGSEA. This CDR3 region has 14 residues. V lost 8 bases and J 4 bases, leaving 19 bases between the germline ends. CDR3 nucleotide sequence: TGCAGCAACCAGGGGGGACTAGAGGCAGATACGCAGTATTTT. Residues: CSNQGGLEADTQYF.

About this clonotype: The junction differs from germline at one of its ends, possibly a read error. The chain combines TRBV12-3 or TRBV12-4 with TRBJ2-1; 9 bases are shared with TRBD2. There are 15 residues in the CDR3. The CDR3 nucleotides read TGTGCCAACAGAGACGAGCGGGAGGCCCCCAATAAGCAGTCCTTC. Translating it yields CANRDEREAPNKQSF.

This clonotype rates as large. This rearrangement joins TRBV11-2 to TRBJ2-1; 8 nucleotides line up with TRBD2. The germline CDR1 and CDR2 sequences are SGHAT and FQNNGV. V gave up 4 bases and J gave up 5 bases; unmatched junction bases: 7. The CDR3 consists of 15 residues. The CDR3 region is CASSWASGFNNEQFF. Here the CDR3 DNA reads TGTGCCAGCAGCTGGGCTAGCGGGTTTAACAATGAGCAGTTCTTC.

This chain joins TRBV29-1 and TRBJ2-1; D is perhaps TRBD2 (6 bases). CDR3 size: 10 residues. Per germline, CDR1 SQVTM and CDR2 ANQGSEA. The CDR3 region is CGGGVNEQFF. In DNA form, the CDR3 reads TGCGGCGGCGGGGTCAATGAGCAGTTCTTC.

This clonotype is judged medium-sized. V and J are TRBV11-2 and TRBJ2-5; D remains unclear. The CDR3 is made up of 11 amino acids. The ends were cut back, 7 bases at V and 4 bases at J, with 7 bases in the middle. Germline V gene sequence: CDR1 SGHAT, CDR2 FQNNGV. The CDR3 sequence: CASKNTETQYF. DNA of the CDR3: TGTGCCAGCAAGAATACAGAGACCCAGTACTTC.

This chain uses TRBV6-5 with TRBJ2-1; possibly TRBD2 for D (5 bases). Looked up from germline, CDR1 is MNHEY and CDR2 is SVGAGI. Trimming pared 9 bases from V and 9 bases from J, leaving 21 bases between. The CDR3 is 14 amino acids. CDR3 loop: CASALVVGVGEQFF. The CDR3 region has the DNA TGTGCCAGTGCGTTAGTAGTGGGAGTTGGTGAGCAGTTCTTC.

Comment on this clonotype: This is likely a read error, given that the CDR3 carries no conserved phenylalanine or tryptophan at its end. This sequence joins TRBV29-1 and TRBJ2-3; a weak D match, TRBD1 (5 bases). Germline V lookup: CDR1 SQVTM, CDR2 ANQGSEA. The length of the CDR3 is 18 residues. The CDR3 DNA reads TGCAGCGTTGAAGGGGTGGCGCAGGGAACTGTGGGCACAGATACACAGTATTTA. Translating gives CSVEGVAQGTVGTDTQYL.

This clonotype has a handful of counts. V is TRBV30 and J is TRBJ2-3, with 12 bases aligning to TRBD2. Germline values: CDR1 GTSNPN, CDR2 SVGIG (reference sequence). The CDR3 loop spans 12 amino acids. In DNA form, the CDR3 reads TGTGGACTAGCGGGAGTTACAGATACGCAGTATTTT. This sequence encodes CGLAGVTDTQYF.

This clonotype was detected ten times or more. The chain links TRBV5-1 to TRBJ1-1; D is possibly TRBD1 (5 bases). V dropped 7 bases and J dropped 0 bases, with 13 bases sitting between them. Germline V gene lookup returns CDR1 SGHRS and CDR2 YFSETQ. The CDR3 is 14 residues long. CDR3 sequence (DNA): TGCGCCAGCGACTGGGGGGATCTGAACACTGAAGCTTTCTTT. This codes for CASDWGDLNTEAFF.

Turning to this clonotype: This may be a read error, as it is one base from a much larger clone. The CDR3 ends on some other residue instead of the conserved phenylalanine or tryptophan, so this is likely a read error. The chain combines TRBV5-6 with TRBJ1-2; 9 nucleotides align to TRBD1. There are 15 residues in the CDR3. J lost 8 bases, V lost 2 bases, and 10 bases had no gene match. The germline V gene has CDR1 SGHDT and CDR2 YYEEEE. CDR3 amino acids: CASSLGDRDLFGYTL. CDR3 DNA: TGTGCCAGCAGCTTAGGGGACAGGGATCTCTTCGGCTACACCCTC.

The J gene is TRBJ2-1, the V gene TRBV20-1, with 7 bases aligning to TRBD1. This CDR3 spans 13 amino acids. V dropped 8 bases and J dropped 7; count of bases not matched to a gene: 11. The germline V gene has CDR1 DFQATT and CDR2 SNEGSKA (reference sequence). The CDR3 loop is CSTFPTGKNEQFF. CDR3 sequence (DNA): TGCAGTACGTTCCCGACAGGGAAGAATGAGCAGTTCTTC.

As for this clonotype: The junction and the germline gene differ at one end; a read error may be behind it. This sequence joins TRBV11-1 and TRBJ2-7; D tentatively reads TRBD1 or TRBD2 (6 bases each). In germline, CDR1 is SGHAT, CDR2 FQDESV (reference sequence). The CDR3 is made up of 15 amino acids. The CDR3: CANSPRTAGLREHYF. The CDR3 nucleotides read TGTGCCAACAGTCCTCGGACAGCAGGACTACGCGAGCACTACTTC.

Remarks on this clonotype: The CDR3 ends on some other residue instead of the conserved phenylalanine or tryptophan, so this is likely a read error. V is TRBV7-3 and J is TRBJ2-1; D perhaps matches TRBD1 (5 bases). The CDR3 length is 15 residues. V lost 5 bases and J 0 bases, leaving 11 bases between the germline ends. Germline loops: CDR1 SGHTA, CDR2 FQGTGA. The CDR3 DNA sequence: TGTGCCAGCAGCGCCTCTAGGGGCTCCTACAATGAGCAGTTCTTA. It translates to CASSASRGSYNEQFL.

The chain carries TRBV12-3 or TRBV12-4 and TRBJ1-4; tentatively, D is TRBD1 (5 bases). The CDR3 is made up of 13 amino acids. V dropped 4 bases and J dropped 8 bases, with 11 bases sitting between them. The CDR3 nucleotides read TGTGCCAGCAGTTATAGGGGCAGCGAAAAACTGTTTTTT. Its translation is CASSYRGSEKLFF.

Note on this clonotype: One junction end disagrees with the germline gene, perhaps due to a read error. The V gene is TRBV11-3, the J gene TRBJ2-1; TRBD2 is a possible D gene (5 bases). The CDR3 is made up of 16 amino acids. CDR1 is SGHNT and CDR2 is YENEEA in the germline V gene. The CDR3 DNA sequence: TGTGCCAGCATCCCCCGACTATCGGTAAAAAGTAATGATCAGTTCTTC. Its protein is CASIPRLSVKSNDQFF.

This clonotype was seen once. One end of the junction fails to match germline, which may point to a read error. The V call is TRBV4-2, the J call TRBJ2-7; D may be TRBD1 (6 bases). Germline CDR1 reads LGHNA; CDR2 reads YNFKEQ. The CDR3 contains 14 residues. The CDR3 DNA follows: TGTTCCAGCAGCCGGACGGACAGTCCCTACGAGCGGTACTTC. Its translation: CSSSRTDSPYERYF.

This clonotype was recorded only once. One junction end disagrees with the germline gene, perhaps due to a read error. The genes are TRBV11-2 and TRBJ2-5; a possible D gene is TRBD2 (6 bases). The CDR3 runs 16 residues. Germline CDR1 and CDR2: SGHAT and FQNNGV. The CDR3 DNA sequence: TGTGTCAGCAGCCCCTATGTCGGGAGAACACAAGAGGCCCAGTACTTC. Translating it yields CVSSPYVGRTQEAQYF.

For this clonotype: An end of the junction does not agree with germline; a read error may underlie this. The chain is built from TRBV11-3 and TRBJ2-3, with a tentative D call TRBD2 (6 bases). CDR1 SGHNT and CDR2 YENEEA come from the germline V gene. The CDR3 length is 14 residues. This CDR3 is CASSFRTSTDTQCF. The CDR3 bases are TGTGCCAGCAGTTTCAGAACTAGCACAGATACGCAGTGTTTT.

With regard to this clonotype: One end of the junction varies from germline; a read error may be responsible. This chain joins TRBV29-1 and TRBJ2-7; D may match TRBD1 or TRBD2 (5 bases each). The CDR3 runs to 16 residues. Germline V gives CDR1 SQVTM, CDR2 ANQGSEA. Written as DNA, the CDR3 is TGCGGCGTCCCCGGGACCCCGGCCGCCCGGCCCTACGAGCGGTACTTC. This codes for CGVPGTPAARPYERYF.

This chain connects TRBV28 to TRBJ1-1; 7 bases align to TRBD1. The CDR3 consists of 17 residues. V gave up 5 bases and J gave up 3 bases; unmatched junction bases: 15. CDR1 and CDR2 from the germline V gene are MDHEN and SYDVKM. The CDR3 nucleotides are TGTGCCAGCAGTCAAAAGAAGACAGGGAAACCTTACACTGAAGCTTTCTTT. Encoded protein: CASSQKKTGKPYTEAFF.

As to this clonotype: Likely a read error: the CDR3 ends without its conserved phenylalanine or tryptophan. V and J are TRBV11-3 and TRBJ1-1; TRBD1 is a possible D gene (5 bases). Germline-derived CDR1 and CDR2 are SGHNT and YENEEA. The CDR3 covers 14 residues. The CDR3 loop reads CAGSYGGSDTEAFV. In DNA form, the CDR3 reads TGTGCCGGCAGCTACGGGGGGTCGGACACTGAAGCTTTCGTT.

About this clonotype: The junction differs from germline at one of its ends, possibly a read error. The chain is built from TRBV6-2 or TRBV6-3 and TRBJ2-3, with TRBD2 matching over 7 bases. Per germline, CDR1 MNHEY and CDR2 SVGEGT. The CDR3 consists of 16 residues. CDR3 bases: TGTGCCAGCAGTTACGGAGGCGGGGGACTCAAGAATACGGAGTATTTT. Residues: CASSYGGGGLKNTEYF.

The V call is TRBV11-2, the J call TRBJ1-3; 10 bases align to TRBD1. The length of the CDR3 is 19 residues. After removal of 2 bases from V and 4 bases from J, the junction contained 14 bases not matched to a gene. Germline loops: CDR1 SGHAT, CDR2 FQNNGV. The CDR3 is CASSLPGQGGLASGNTIYF. In DNA form, the CDR3 reads TGTGCCAGCAGCTTACCTGGACAGGGGGGACTCGCCTCCGGAAACACCATATATTTT. The full variable domain, rest sourced from reference TRBV11-2 and TRBJ1-3, is EAGVAQSPRYKIIEKRQSVAFWCNPISGHATLYWYQQILGQGPKLLIQFQNNGVVDDSQLPKDRFSAERLKGVDSTLKIQPAKLEDSAVYLCASSLPGQGGLASGNTIYFGEGSWLTVV.

With respect to this clonotype: The junction and the germline gene differ at one end; a read error may be behind it. The V and J genes are TRBV11-2 and TRBJ2-7; D is perhaps TRBD1 (5 bases). The CDR3 runs to 13 residues. Germline lookup yields CDR1 SGHAT and CDR2 FQNNGV. CDR3 DNA: TGTGCCAGCAGACAGGCAGTATCCTACGAGCAGTGCTTC. Translated: CASRQAVSYEQCF.